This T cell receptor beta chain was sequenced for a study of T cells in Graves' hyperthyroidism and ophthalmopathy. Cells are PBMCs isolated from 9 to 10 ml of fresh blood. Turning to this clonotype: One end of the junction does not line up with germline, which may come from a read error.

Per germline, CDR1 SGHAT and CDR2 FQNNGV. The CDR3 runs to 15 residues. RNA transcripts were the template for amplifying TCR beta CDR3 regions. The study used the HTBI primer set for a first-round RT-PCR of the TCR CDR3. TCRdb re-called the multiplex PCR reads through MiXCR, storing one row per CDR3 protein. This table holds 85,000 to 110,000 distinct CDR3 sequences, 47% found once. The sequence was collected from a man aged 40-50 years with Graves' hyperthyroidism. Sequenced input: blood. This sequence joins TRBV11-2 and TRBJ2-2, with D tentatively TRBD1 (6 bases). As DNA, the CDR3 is TGTGCCAGCAGCCAAGAAAGATGGGACACCGGGGAGCTGTCTTTT. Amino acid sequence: CASSQERWDTGELSF.